A single TCR beta chain is shown here with its context. This CDR3 is built from 15 residues. Germline V lookup: CDR1 ENHRY, CDR2 SYGVKD. V lost 3 bases to trimming and J lost 3 bases; unmatched junction nucleotides: 4. Clones were sequenced by immunoSEQ multiplex PCR, and TCRdb holds only the in-frame ones, with some missing. This sample has roughly 15,000 clones, with around 90% found just once. These data belong to a study of OX40 agonist ivuxolimab in advanced cancers. About the research overall: Having had anti-PD-1, anti-PD-L1 or anti-CTLA-4 therapy before was allowed, and under 50% had some. Partial responses were achieved by three patients, one with hepatocellular carcinoma and two with cutaneous melanoma.

The sample in question was CD4+ or CD8+ T cells sorted from blood, obtained in a trial of the OX40 agonist ivuxolimab. The gene calls are TRBV10-3 and TRBJ2-1, with TRBD2 identical over 8 bases. The receptor's source is an adult with an advanced solid tumor such as melanoma, head and neck, liver or kidney cancer. CDR3 region: CAISDELADYNEQFF. CDR3 coding DNA: TGTGCCATCAGTGATGAACTAGCGGACTACAATGAGCAGTTCTTC.